This T cell receptor beta chain came from a study of blood T cell repertoires in COVID-19. Profiled with immunoSEQ multiplex PCR; TCRdb holds only in-frame clones, not every one. Here the sample spans about 94,000 clones, over 65% being singletons. The length of the CDR3 is 14 residues. Trimming removed 0 bases from V and 2 bases from J, with 6 bases in between. CDR1 KGHDR and CDR2 SFDVKD come from the germline V gene. The V gene is TRBV24-1, the J gene TRBJ1-2; no clear D. The sequenced sample was peripheral blood. The source of this sequence is a man aged 65-85 years with COVID-19, enrolled during active disease. The CDR3 loop reads CATSDLGRNYGYTF. DNA for the CDR3: TGTGCCACCAGTGATTTGGGCAGAAACTATGGCTACACCTTC.